Below, 16 T cell receptor beta chains from the same sample are listed, as sequenced in a study of CD8 T cells in Susac syndrome. When the RNA was reverse transcribed, random hexamers were used with an input of roughly 0.45 to 1 ug. One entry per CDR3 protein results from TCRdb running MiXCR on the immunoSEQ multiplex PCR reads. The sample has 150,000 to 200,000 distinct CDR3 sequences; 90% to 95% are singletons. The sequencing sample was made of CD4+ T cells from PBMCs. The source is a human donor with multiple sclerosis.

This clonotype was picked up one time. The gene calls are TRBV29-1 and TRBJ1-4, with 8 nucleotides matching TRBD1. The CDR3 totals 11 residues. Germline CDR1 and CDR2: SQVTM and ANQGSEA. Trimming cost V 7 bases and J 8 bases; bases outside gene matches: 3. For the CDR3, the DNA is TGCAGCGCCCACAGGGGGGAAAAACTGTTTTTT. Protein sequence: CSAHRGEKLFF.

V gene TRBV19 combines with J gene TRBJ2-3; D is unresolved. Trimming took 3 bases from V and 1 from J, leaving 14 bases between them. This CDR3 region has 16 residues. CDR1 and CDR2 from the germline V gene are LNHDA and SQIVND (reference sequence). The CDR3 DNA reads TGTGCCAGTAGTATGATAGGAGACCTACGCACAGATACGCAGTATTTT. Encoded protein: CASSMIGDLRTDTQYF.

V is TRBV4-2 and J is TRBJ2-7; D ambiguous. Germline V lookup: CDR1 LGHNA, CDR2 YNFKEQ. This CDR3 is 14 amino acids long. V lost 5 bases and J lost 7, with 18 bases in between. CDR3 residues: CASSFTEQSREQYF. The CDR3 coding sequence is TGTGCCAGCAGCTTTACCGAACAGAGCCGGGAGCAGTACTTC.

The chain is built from TRBV12-3 or TRBV12-4 and TRBJ2-1; possibly TRBD2 for D (5 bases). Deletions cut 3 bases from V and 16 bases from J, with 19 bases between. The CDR3 is 13 amino acids. The DNA of the CDR3 is TGTGCCAGCAGTTTTACCGGACTCACTCGATCCTTCTTC. It yields the protein CASSFTGLTRSFF.

The chain joins TRBV5-1 to TRBJ2-5; D gene ambiguous. Germline loops: CDR1 SGHRS, CDR2 YFSETQ. V lost 5 bases and J lost 0, with 8 bases in between. The CDR3 spans 13 residues. CDR3 coding DNA: TGCGCCAGCAGTCTGATGTACCAAGAGACCCAGTACTTC. It yields the protein CASSLMYQETQYF.

The chain employs TRBV23-1 and TRBJ2-2; 10 nucleotides align to TRBD1. TRBV23-1 is classed as an ORF, of uncertain function. The CDR3 spans 15 residues. V lost 3 bases, J lost 5 bases, and 3 bases stayed unmatched. CDR3 nucleotide sequence: TGCGCCAGCAGTCAGGAGGACAGGGGGACCGGGGAGCTGTTTTTT. Its protein is CASSQEDRGTGELFF.

The chain carries TRBV12-5 and TRBJ2-5; possible D gene TRBD2, 5 bases. V lost 2 bases to trimming and J lost 5 bases, with 6 bases between them. CDR3 size: 12 residues. Germline assignment: CDR1 LGHNT and CDR2 FRNRAP. The chain's CDR3 is CASGLTSETQYF. CDR3 DNA sequence: TGTGCTAGTGGTTTGACTAGTGAGACCCAGTACTTC.

This chain links TRBV3-1 with TRBJ2-1; D possibly corresponds to TRBD1 (5 bases). The CDR3 has 13 amino acids. CDR1 LGHDT and CDR2 YNNKEL come from the germline V gene (reference sequence). The ends were cut back, 5 bases at V and 7 bases at J, with 12 bases in the middle. The CDR3 loop reads CASSSGQANEQFF. As DNA, the CDR3 is TGTGCCAGCAGCTCAGGGCAAGCAAATGAGCAGTTCTTC.

The V gene is TRBV24-1, the J gene TRBJ2-3, with D hard to call. Per germline, CDR1 KGHDR and CDR2 SFDVKD. The CDR3 runs to 13 residues. With 3 bases removed from V and 5 bases from J, the gap between germline ends came to 8 bases. This chain's CDR3 is CATSDPALDTQYF. The CDR3 DNA reads TGTGCCACCAGTGATCCGGCTTTAGATACGCAGTATTTT.

V and J are TRBV18 and TRBJ2-5, with D perhaps TRBD1 (6 bases). The germline gives CDR1 KGHSH, CDR2 LQKENI. The CDR3 runs to 15 residues. V dropped 2 bases and J dropped 2 bases, with 12 bases sitting between them. CDR3 loop: CASSPFTGHQETQYF. CDR3 nucleotides: TGTGCCAGCTCACCATTCACAGGGCATCAAGAGACCCAGTACTTC.

The chain couples TRBV12-3 or TRBV12-4 to TRBJ2-3; 7 nucleotides align to TRBD1. The ends lost 11 bases at V and 10 bases at J; junction bases unmatched: 9. The CDR3 is 11 residues long. The CDR3 DNA is TGTGCCGGCCCTCCGACAGGGCCGCAGTATTTT. It yields the protein CAGPPTGPQYF.

The chain uses TRBV12-3 or TRBV12-4 and TRBJ1-2; tentatively, D is TRBD1 (5 bases). This CDR3 is built from 15 residues. The germline V and J ends were trimmed by 2 bases and 4 bases, with 14 bases remaining between them. The CDR3 sequence: CASSLIPDTSYGYTF. CDR3 in DNA: TGTGCCAGCAGTTTAATCCCGGACACCTCCTATGGCTACACCTTC.

The V gene is TRBV30, the J gene TRBJ2-7; D not resolved. The ends were cut back, 1 base at V and 4 bases at J, with 5 bases in the middle. The CDR3 is made up of 11 amino acids. CDR1 and CDR2 from the germline V gene are GTSNPN and SVGIG (reference sequence). The CDR3 DNA is TGTGCCTGGAGTGGGGATTACGAGCAGTACTTC. It specifies CAWSGDYEQYF.

This clonotype occurred a few times. The V call is TRBV9, the J call TRBJ2-3, with a tentative D call TRBD2 (6 bases). Germline V gene lookup returns CDR1 SGDLS and CDR2 YYNGEE. This CDR3 contains 14 residues. V shed 2 bases and J shed 0 bases, with 7 bases lying between them. In DNA form, the CDR3 reads TGTGCCAGCAGCGTCGGGGGAAGCACAGATACGCAGTATTTT. Translated, it gives CASSVGGSTDTQYF.

V and J are TRBV3-1 and TRBJ2-6; D is uncertain. Germline V gene lookup returns CDR1 LGHDT and CDR2 YNNKEL (reference sequence). The CDR3 loop spans 15 amino acids. V shed 4 bases and J shed 2 bases, with 9 bases lying between them. CDR3 DNA: TGTGCCAGCAGCCCCGACGGTGCTGGGGCCAACGTCCTGACTTTC. It codes for CASSPDGAGANVLTF.

The V and J genes are TRBV27 and TRBJ2-7, with D possibly being TRBD2 (7 bases). V dropped 4 bases and J dropped 4 bases, with 17 bases sitting between them. The CDR3 is 15 residues long. Germline CDR1 reads MNHEY; CDR2 reads SMNVEV (reference sequence). As DNA, the CDR3 is TGTGCCAGCAGTTCCCCCGCGGGGGCCGTATACGAGCAGTACTTC. It codes for CASSSPAGAVYEQYF.